The TCR beta chain under discussion was sequenced for a study of Tregs in tolerant kidney transplant recipients. Points from the study as a whole: Biological reproducibility was not directly addressed in this study. Validation in larger populations is needed because few patients were studied.

V lost 1 base and J lost 1; bases outside the gene matches: 20. This CDR3 has 22 amino acids. Germline CDR1 and CDR2: LGHNA and YNFKEQ. Some clones are missing from TCRdb's copy, which holds only in-frame ones; the method was immunoSEQ multiplex PCR. Of 240,000 or so clones listed, 80% to 85% are singletons. In regard to this clone: Its specificity is unknown.

Unstimulated regulatory T cells (CD4+CD25+CD127-), CD4+CD25- non-regulatory cells, CD4 and CD8 cells were FACS-sorted from thawed PBMCs. J is TRBJ2-2 and V is TRBV4-2, with 8 positions matching TRBD1. The clonotype comes from a human donor in good health. The material sequenced was CD4+ T cells from blood. CDR3 sequence: CASSQVFRSRTTGTGNTGELFF. The CDR3 DNA follows: TGTGCCAGCAGCCAAGTATTTCGATCGAGGACAACCGGGACAGGGAACACCGGGGAGCTGTTTTTT.